The rows below give T cell receptor beta chains drawn from one sample of a study of cytomegalovirus exposure and HLA in healthy donors. The assay was immunoSEQ multiplex PCR, and TCRdb's table has in-frame clones only and misses some. The sample includes fewer than 250,000 clones, about four fifths seen only once; the top ten take over 4%. The sequencing input was PBMCs. The receptors were gathered from a man younger than 40 in good health and CMV-seropositive. CDR3s include the opening cysteine and the closing phenylalanine or tryptophan. Fields, in order: CDR3 DNA, CDR3 protein, J gene, V gene, D gene, clone size. A D gene is named only where the DNA matches it firmly. Clone sizes are given selectively: once, few, many, or a class where the clone is expanded.

CDR3 DNA: TGTGCCAGCAGTTTGGGACTAGCGGGAGCCTCCTACGAGCAGTACTTC; CDR3 protein: CASSLGLAGASYEQYF; J gene: TRBJ2-7; V gene: TRBV28; D gene: TRBD2; clone size: NA
CDR3 DNA: TGTGCCAGCAGTTACTCAGCGACTAGCCCCACAGATACGCAGTATTTT; CDR3 protein: CASSYSATSPTDTQYF; J gene: TRBJ2-3; V gene: TRBV6-6; D gene: TRBD2; clone size: NA
CDR3 DNA: TGCGCCAGCAGCTTGACTAGCGGGAGTGAGCAGTTCTTC; CDR3 protein: CASSLTSGSEQFF; J gene: TRBJ2-1; V gene: TRBV5-1; D gene: TRBD2; clone size: NA
CDR3 DNA: TGTGCCAGCAGCTTCGAGAGGTCATCAGGGGGTTACAATGAGCAGTTCTTC; CDR3 protein: CASSFERSSGGYNEQFF; J gene: TRBJ2-1; V gene: TRBV5-4; D gene: TRBD1; clone size: NA
CDR3 DNA: TGCGCCAGCAGCCAGGTAGCGGGGGTAAACAATGAGCAGTTCTTC; CDR3 protein: CASSQVAGVNNEQFF; J gene: TRBJ2-1; V gene: TRBV5-1; D gene: TRBD2; clone size: once
CDR3 DNA: TGTGCCAGCAGCACTGAGAGCAGGGGCCTGGGCACCGGGGAGCTGTTTTTT; CDR3 protein: CASSTESRGLGTGELFF; J gene: TRBJ2-2; V gene: TRBV11-3; D gene: NA; clone size: NA
CDR3 DNA: TGTGCCAGCAGCCCAAGCGGGGGGGCCTACAATGAGCAGTTCTTC; CDR3 protein: CASSPSGGAYNEQFF; J gene: TRBJ2-1; V gene: TRBV5-4; D gene: TRBD2; clone size: few
CDR3 DNA: TGTGCCAGTAAGCCGGGAGGGTTCGTCATAAACACAGATACGCAGTATTTT; CDR3 protein: CASKPGGFVINTDTQYF; J gene: TRBJ2-3; V gene: TRBV19; D gene: TRBD2; clone size: NA
CDR3 DNA: TGCAGCGTTGGGGGGGGGACTGAAGCTTTCTTT; CDR3 protein: CSVGGGTEAFF; J gene: TRBJ1-1; V gene: TRBV29-1; D gene: NA; clone size: NA
CDR3 DNA: TGTGCCAGCAGCTCCTGGGACAGGGAGTGGTACGAGCAGTACTTC; CDR3 protein: CASSSWDREWYEQYF; J gene: TRBJ2-7; V gene: TRBV7-2; D gene: TRBD1; clone size: NA
CDR3 DNA: TGTGCCAGCAGCACCGGGACTAGCTACGAGCAGTACTTC; CDR3 protein: CASSTGTSYEQYF; J gene: TRBJ2-7; V gene: TRBV6-5; D gene: TRBD2; clone size: NA
CDR3 DNA: TGTGCCAGCAGCTTACACGGGGTACAAGGTGGCTACACCTTC; CDR3 protein: CASSLHGVQGGYTF; J gene: TRBJ1-2; V gene: TRBV7-3; D gene: NA; clone size: NA
CDR3 DNA: TGTGCCAGCAGCTCCTACCGAGGACTGTACAATGAGCAGTTCTTC; CDR3 protein: CASSSYRGLYNEQFF; J gene: TRBJ2-1; V gene: TRBV7-3; D gene: NA; clone size: NA
CDR3 DNA: TGTGCCAGCAGCGTAGACGGGAGCACCTACAATGAGCAGTTCTTC; CDR3 protein: CASSVDGSTYNEQFF; J gene: TRBJ2-1; V gene: TRBV9; D gene: NA; clone size: NA
CDR3 DNA: TGTGCCAGCTCACCCTTCTCCCCTGGACAGGGGGACACCGGGGAGCTGTTTTTT; CDR3 protein: CASSPFSPGQGDTGELFF; J gene: TRBJ2-2; V gene: TRBV18; D gene: TRBD1; clone size: once
CDR3 DNA: TGCGCCAGCAGTTACAGGGATGGCAATCAGCCCCAGCATTTT; CDR3 protein: CASSYRDGNQPQHF; J gene: TRBJ1-5; V gene: TRBV4-1; D gene: NA; clone size: NA
CDR3 DNA: TGTGCCAGCAGTTTATCCCGGGGTAGCGGGGACTACGAGCAGTACTTC; CDR3 protein: CASSLSRGSGDYEQYF; J gene: TRBJ2-7; V gene: TRBV28; D gene: TRBD2; clone size: few
CDR3 DNA: TGTGCCACCAGCCCAAACAGGGCTAACAATTCACCCCTCCACTTT; CDR3 protein: CATSPNRANNSPLHF; J gene: TRBJ1-6; V gene: TRBV15; D gene: NA; clone size: NA
CDR3 DNA: TGTGCCAGCAGTGAAAAAGGACAGGGGATAGGTGGCTACACCTTC; CDR3 protein: CASSEKGQGIGGYTF; J gene: TRBJ1-2; V gene: TRBV9; D gene: TRBD1; clone size: NA
CDR3 DNA: TGTGCCAGCAGCGAGGGTGGCTATGGCTACACCTTC; CDR3 protein: CASSEGGYGYTF; J gene: TRBJ1-2; V gene: TRBV7-3; D gene: NA; clone size: NA
CDR3 DNA: TGTGCCAGCAGCCTTCGACAGGGGGCGCTCAGAAATGAAAAACTGTTTTTT; CDR3 protein: CASSLRQGALRNEKLFF; J gene: TRBJ1-4; V gene: TRBV7-2; D gene: TRBD1; clone size: NA
CDR3 DNA: TGTGCCTGGAGGGGGACAGCGAACACTGAAGCTTTCTTT; CDR3 protein: CAWRGTANTEAFF; J gene: TRBJ1-1; V gene: TRBV30; D gene: TRBD1; clone size: NA
CDR3 DNA: TGCGCCAGCAGCCCCGACATGGCTGGAAACACCATATATTTT; CDR3 protein: CASSPDMAGNTIYF; J gene: TRBJ1-3; V gene: TRBV5-1; D gene: NA; clone size: NA
CDR3 DNA: TGTGCCAGCAGTCTAGACAGGGGGTCTAGCTCCCTCCACTTT; CDR3 protein: CASSLDRGSSSLHF; J gene: TRBJ1-6; V gene: TRBV27; D gene: TRBD1; clone size: NA
CDR3 DNA: TGTGCCAGCAAACTAGCGGGAGGCTTCTACAATGAGCAGTTCTTC; CDR3 protein: CASKLAGGFYNEQFF; J gene: TRBJ2-1; V gene: TRBV27; D gene: TRBD2; clone size: NA
CDR3 DNA: TGTGCCAGCAGAGTGAGGACAGGGGGCTACAATGAGCAGTTCTTC; CDR3 protein: CASRVRTGGYNEQFF; J gene: TRBJ2-1; V gene: TRBV6-5; D gene: TRBD1; clone size: NA
CDR3 DNA: TGTGCCAGCAGCCGGGACAGGGGCAGTACTGAAGCTTTCTTT; CDR3 protein: CASSRDRGSTEAFF; J gene: TRBJ1-1; V gene: TRBV11-2; D gene: TRBD1; clone size: NA
CDR3 DNA: TGTGCCAGCAGCAAGAGCGGGGGGGCCTACAATGAGCAGTTCTTC; CDR3 protein: CASSKSGGAYNEQFF; J gene: TRBJ2-1; V gene: TRBV6-1; D gene: TRBD2; clone size: NA
CDR3 DNA: TGTGCCAGCAGCTTAGGGACAGGGGACTATGGCTACACCTTC; CDR3 protein: CASSLGTGDYGYTF; J gene: TRBJ1-2; V gene: TRBV7-6; D gene: TRBD1; clone size: NA
CDR3 DNA: TGCAGCGTTGATGGGCAGGGGACCGGGGAGCTGTTTTTT; CDR3 protein: CSVDGQGTGELFF; J gene: TRBJ2-2; V gene: TRBV29-1; D gene: NA; clone size: NA
CDR3 DNA: TGCAGCGTTGTCGGCAGGGCACAAGAGACCCAGTACTTC; CDR3 protein: CSVVGRAQETQYF; J gene: TRBJ2-5; V gene: TRBV29-1; D gene: NA; clone size: NA
CDR3 DNA: TGTGCCAGCTCACCAGACAGGAGAACTGGGGAGCAGTACTTC; CDR3 protein: CASSPDRRTGEQYF; J gene: TRBJ2-7; V gene: TRBV18; D gene: NA; clone size: few
CDR3 DNA: TGTGCCAGTGAGGGGGCCTACGAGCAGTACTTC; CDR3 protein: CASEGAYEQYF; J gene: TRBJ2-7; V gene: TRBV2; D gene: NA; clone size: NA
CDR3 DNA: TGTGCCAGCAGCAAAATAACGGGGGGTAGTGATCAGCCCCAGCATTTT; CDR3 protein: CASSKITGGSDQPQHF; J gene: TRBJ1-5; V gene: TRBV21-1; D gene: NA; clone size: NA
CDR3 DNA: TGTGCCAGCAGTGTAGGGAGCGTCCAAGAGACCCAGTACTTC; CDR3 protein: CASSVGSVQETQYF; J gene: TRBJ2-5; V gene: TRBV9; D gene: NA; clone size: NA
CDR3 DNA: TGTGCCAGCAGCGTGGATGGACAGATGAACACTGAAGCTTTCTTT; CDR3 protein: CASSVDGQMNTEAFF; J gene: TRBJ1-1; V gene: TRBV5-4; D gene: NA; clone size: NA
CDR3 DNA: TGTGCCAGCATTGAACGCCCCGGGGAACAGCCCCAGCATTTT; CDR3 protein: CASIERPGEQPQHF; J gene: TRBJ1-5; V gene: TRBV2; D gene: NA; clone size: few
CDR3 DNA: TGTGCCAGCAGCTTAGGACAGGGCCTAGGCAATCAGCCCCAGCATTTT; CDR3 protein: CASSLGQGLGNQPQHF; J gene: TRBJ1-5; V gene: TRBV5-8; D gene: TRBD1; clone size: NA
CDR3 DNA: TGCAGCGGGGGGGCAGCAGATACGCAGTATTTT; CDR3 protein: CSGGAADTQYF; J gene: TRBJ2-3; V gene: TRBV20-1; D gene: TRBD2; clone size: NA
CDR3 DNA: TGTGCCAGTAGTATAGCCGGGACTCTGGGGGATACGCAGTATTTT; CDR3 protein: CASSIAGTLGDTQYF; J gene: TRBJ2-3; V gene: TRBV19; D gene: NA; clone size: NA
CDR3 DNA: TGTGCCAGTAGTACAGTTCCCGGGACTTTTGCCCAGTACTTC; CDR3 protein: CASSTVPGTFAQYF; J gene: TRBJ2-7; V gene: TRBV19; D gene: NA; clone size: NA
CDR3 DNA: TGCAGCTCCAGATCGAACACTGAAGCTTTCTTT; CDR3 protein: CSSRSNTEAFF; J gene: TRBJ1-1; V gene: TRBV29-1; D gene: NA; clone size: NA
CDR3 DNA: TGTGCCAGCAGTTCGGGTACTTCTGGAAACACCATATATTTT; CDR3 protein: CASSSGTSGNTIYF; J gene: TRBJ1-3; V gene: TRBV28; D gene: NA; clone size: NA
CDR3 DNA: TGTGCCAGCAGCTTTGGGGAGGGCCACTACGAGCAGTACTTC; CDR3 protein: CASSFGEGHYEQYF; J gene: TRBJ2-7; V gene: TRBV7-2; D gene: TRBD2; clone size: NA
CDR3 DNA: TGTGCCAGTAGTTGGGGGCAACCTTACACAGATACGCAGTATTTT; CDR3 protein: CASSWGQPYTDTQYF; J gene: TRBJ2-3; V gene: TRBV19; D gene: NA; clone size: few
CDR3 DNA: TGTGCCAGCAGTTACTCCCTTGAAAAACTGTTTTTT; CDR3 protein: CASSYSLEKLFF; J gene: TRBJ1-4; V gene: TRBV6-6; D gene: NA; clone size: NA
CDR3 DNA: TGTGCCAGCAGCTTACTAATGAACACTGAAGCTTTCTTT; CDR3 protein: CASSLLMNTEAFF; J gene: TRBJ1-1; V gene: TRBV11-3; D gene: NA; clone size: NA